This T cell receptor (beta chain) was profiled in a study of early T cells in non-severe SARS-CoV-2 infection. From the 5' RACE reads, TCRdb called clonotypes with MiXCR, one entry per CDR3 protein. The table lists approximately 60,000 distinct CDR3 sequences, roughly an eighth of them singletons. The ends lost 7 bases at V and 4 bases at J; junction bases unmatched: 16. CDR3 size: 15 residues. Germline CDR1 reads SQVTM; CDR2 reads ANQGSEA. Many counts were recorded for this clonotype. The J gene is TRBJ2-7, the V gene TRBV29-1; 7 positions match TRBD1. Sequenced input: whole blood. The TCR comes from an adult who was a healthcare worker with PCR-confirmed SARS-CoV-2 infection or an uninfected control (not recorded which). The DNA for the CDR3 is TGCAGCGCCGCGCTGGTGAAAGGACAGGTTTACGAGCAGTACTTC. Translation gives CSAALVKGQVYEQYF.